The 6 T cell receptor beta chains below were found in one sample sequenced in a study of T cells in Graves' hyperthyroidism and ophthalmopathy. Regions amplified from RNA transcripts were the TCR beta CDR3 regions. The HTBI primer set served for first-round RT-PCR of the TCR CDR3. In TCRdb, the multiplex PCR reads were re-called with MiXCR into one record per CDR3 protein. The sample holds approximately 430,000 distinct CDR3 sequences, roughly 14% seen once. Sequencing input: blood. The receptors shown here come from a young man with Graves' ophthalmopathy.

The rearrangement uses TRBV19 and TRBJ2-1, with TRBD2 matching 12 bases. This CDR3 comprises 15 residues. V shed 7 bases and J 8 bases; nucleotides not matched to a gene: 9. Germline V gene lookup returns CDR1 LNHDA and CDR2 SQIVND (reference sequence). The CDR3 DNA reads TGTGCCAGTACCCCTTCGACTAGCGGGGGCTATGAGCAGTTCTTC. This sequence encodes CASTPSTSGGYEQFF.

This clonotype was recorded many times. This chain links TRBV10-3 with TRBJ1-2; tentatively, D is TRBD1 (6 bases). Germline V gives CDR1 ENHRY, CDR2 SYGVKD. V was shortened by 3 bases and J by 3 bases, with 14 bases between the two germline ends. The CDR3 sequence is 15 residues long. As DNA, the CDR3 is TGTGCCATCAGTGACTGGGGGGCCCTAGACTATGGCTACACCTTC. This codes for CAISDWGALDYGYTF.

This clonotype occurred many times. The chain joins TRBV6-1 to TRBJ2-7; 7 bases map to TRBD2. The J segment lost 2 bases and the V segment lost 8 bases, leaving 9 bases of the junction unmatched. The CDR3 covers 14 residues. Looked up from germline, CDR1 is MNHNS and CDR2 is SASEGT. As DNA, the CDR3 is TGTGCCAGCGGCCGGACTAGTCCCCCCTACGAGCAGTACTTC. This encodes CASGRTSPPYEQYF.

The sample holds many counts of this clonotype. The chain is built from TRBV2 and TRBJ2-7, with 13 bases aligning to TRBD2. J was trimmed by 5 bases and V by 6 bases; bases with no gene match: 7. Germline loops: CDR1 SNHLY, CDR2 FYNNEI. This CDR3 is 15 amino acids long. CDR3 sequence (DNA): TGTGCCAGCAGCCTCGGACTAGCGGGAGAAAACGAGCAGTACTTC. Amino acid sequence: CASSLGLAGENEQYF.

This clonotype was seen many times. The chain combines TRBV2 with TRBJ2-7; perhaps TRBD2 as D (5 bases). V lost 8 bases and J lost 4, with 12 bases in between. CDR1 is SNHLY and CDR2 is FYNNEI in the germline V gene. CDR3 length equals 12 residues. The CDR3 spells CASGYEGYEQYF. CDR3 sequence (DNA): TGTGCCAGCGGTTACGAGGGTTACGAGCAGTACTTC.

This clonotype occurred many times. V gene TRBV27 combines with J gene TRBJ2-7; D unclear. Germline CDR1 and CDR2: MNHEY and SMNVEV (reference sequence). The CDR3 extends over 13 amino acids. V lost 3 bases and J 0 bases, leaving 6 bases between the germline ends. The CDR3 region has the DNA TGTGCCAGCAGTTTTAAAGCCTCCTACGAGCAGTACTTC. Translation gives CASSFKASYEQYF.